The 23 T cell receptor beta chains given below trace back to one sample, sequenced in a study of blood T cells in healthy people across ages. With a J-beta primer mix and a sample-barcoded 5' primer, a second PCR ran about 7 to 12 cycles. TCRdb reanalysed the 5' RACE reads using MiXCR and keeps one entry per CDR3 protein. The repertoire holds roughly 2 million distinct CDR3 sequences, with roughly 49% as singletons. The sequenced material came from blood. The receptors come from a woman aged 40 to 49 in good health.

This clonotype was counted only a few times. The chain combines TRBV18 with TRBJ2-5, with a tentative D call TRBD1 (6 bases). The germline gives CDR1 KGHSH, CDR2 LQKENI. Trimming cost V 3 bases and J 2 bases, with 16 bases left between them. The CDR3 spans 16 residues. CDR3 amino acids: CASSPQKGDAQETQYF. DNA of the CDR3: TGTGCCAGCTCACCTCAGAAGGGGGATGCGCAAGAGACCCAGTACTTC.

Only a few counts were recorded for this clonotype. CDR3 sequence reads: CSAPGWIASTDTQYF. CDR3 nucleotide sequence: TGCAGTGCTCCGGGGTGGATTGCTAGCACAGATACGCAGTATTTT. The V gene is TRBV20-1, the J gene TRBJ2-3, with D possibly TRBD2 on 5 matching bases. V lost 5 bases to trimming and J lost 0 bases, with 15 bases between them. The germline gives CDR1 DFQATT, CDR2 SNEGSKA (reference sequence). There are 15 residues in the CDR3.

V and J are TRBV6-2 or TRBV6-3 and TRBJ2-5, with D possibly matching TRBD2 (6 bases). V was trimmed by 1 base and J by 5 bases, leaving 17 bases between them. This CDR3 spans 16 amino acids. Germline values: CDR1 MNHEY, CDR2 SVGEGT. The CDR3 region has the DNA TGTGCCAGCAGTTACTTTACCGGGACTCCCGTGGAGACCCAGTACTTC. It specifies CASSYFTGTPVETQYF.

V and J are TRBV29-1 and TRBJ2-3; D remains unclear. CDR3 length: 13 amino acids. V was shortened by 3 bases and J by 1 base, with 8 bases between the two germline ends. Germline V gene sequence: CDR1 SQVTM, CDR2 ANQGSEA. The CDR3 region has the DNA TGCAGCGTTGACTCCAGCGGCACAGATACGCAGTATTTT. This gives the protein CSVDSSGTDTQYF.

This clonotype was seen more than once but under ten times. The chain couples TRBV5-1 to TRBJ2-5; perhaps TRBD2 as D (6 bases). V lost 6 bases and J 3 bases, leaving 15 bases between the germline ends. CDR3 length: 14 residues. Germline V lookup: CDR1 SGHRS, CDR2 YFSETQ. Here the CDR3 reads CASTGVPEEETQYF. CDR3 nucleotide sequence: TGCGCCAGCACGGGGGTCCCGGAGGAAGAGACCCAGTACTTC.

This chain links TRBV5-4 with TRBJ1-2; D is unclear. V was pared by 0 bases and J by 1 base, with 10 bases between. Germline V CDR1 and CDR2: SGHNT, YYREEE (reference sequence). This CDR3 region has 15 residues. CDR3 in amino acids: CASSLAIDINYGYTF. The CDR3 DNA reads TGTGCCAGCAGCTTGGCCATAGACATTAACTATGGCTACACCTTC.

Written as DNA, the CDR3 is TGTGCCAGCAGCCAGAGGCGACAGTTAATGGGAAAGACCTACGAGCAGTACTTC. Protein sequence: CASSQRRQLMGKTYEQYF. The chain carries TRBV3-1 and TRBJ2-7; TRBD1 is a possible D gene (5 bases). Per germline, CDR1 LGHDT and CDR2 YNNKEL (reference sequence). The V gene lost 3 bases and the J gene lost 2 bases, with 23 bases spanning the gap. The CDR3 runs 18 residues.

This chain uses TRBV6-5 with TRBJ1-6; TRBD1 aligns across 10 bases. CDR3 length: 13 residues. J gave up 7 bases and V 8 bases, and 2 bases lay outside the gene matches. Germline V gives CDR1 MNHEY, CDR2 SVGAGI. The CDR3 here is CASGQGVNSPLHF. CDR3 DNA sequence: TGTGCCAGCGGACAGGGGGTAAATTCACCCCTCCACTTT.

This chain connects TRBV28 to TRBJ1-4; tentatively, D is TRBD1 (6 bases). The germline V and J ends were trimmed by 2 bases and 6 bases, with 16 bases remaining between them. The CDR3 covers 16 residues. From germline, CDR1 is MDHEN and CDR2 SYDVKM. The CDR3 sequence: CASSLVGGQFDEKLFF. DNA of the CDR3: TGTGCCAGCAGTTTAGTTGGGGGCCAGTTTGATGAAAAACTGTTTTTT.

Only a few counts were recorded for this clonotype. The chain has TRBV10-3 and TRBJ2-7, with TRBD1 matching 7 bases. Trimming took 8 bases from V and 3 from J; bases not matched to a gene: 4. This CDR3 has 12 residues. CDR1 and CDR2 (germline): ENHRY, SYGVKD. The CDR3, as DNA: TGTGCCATCGGGCAGGGGGACTACGAGCAGTACTTC. Its translation is CAIGQGDYEQYF.

This CDR3 reads CASSPDRNSRRSGNNEQFF. As DNA, the CDR3 is TGTGCCAGCAGCCCGGACCGAAACTCCCGACGGAGCGGCAACAATGAGCAGTTCTTC. This chain connects TRBV7-6 to TRBJ2-1; D possibly corresponds to TRBD2 (5 bases). With 5 bases removed from V and 5 bases from J, the gap between germline ends came to 28 bases. The CDR3 has 19 residues. CDR1 and CDR2 from the germline V gene are SGHVS and FNYEAQ. The full variable domain, its missing parts supplied by reference TRBV7-6 and TRBJ2-1, is GAGVSQSPRYKVTKRGQDVALRCDPISGHVSLYWYRQALGQGPEFLTYFNYEAQQDKSGLPNDRFSAERPEGSISTLTIQRTEQRDSAMYRCASSPDRNSRRSGNNEQFFGPGTRLTVL.

This clonotype has just a few counts. V is TRBV10-3 and J is TRBJ2-1, with 7 bases aligning to TRBD1. Trimming cost V 2 bases and J 6 bases; bases outside gene matches: 7. CDR1 and CDR2 from the germline V gene are ENHRY and SYGVKD. The CDR3 has 15 residues. In DNA, the CDR3 is TGTGCCATCAGTGAGGGGACAGCCTATCTCAATGAGCAGTTCTTC. Protein: CAISEGTAYLNEQFF.

The V gene is TRBV7-3, the J gene TRBJ2-3; D might be TRBD1 or TRBD2, each matching 5 bases. Germline V gene data show CDR1 as SGHTA and CDR2 as FQGTGA. The CDR3 runs to 14 residues. The V gene lost 5 bases and the J gene lost 9 bases, with 18 bases spanning the gap. CDR3: CASSHGTLGGTQYF. In DNA form, the CDR3 reads TGTGCCAGCAGCCACGGGACCCTTGGAGGCACGCAGTATTTT.

Comment on this clonotype: A clone one base away is much larger, so this may be a read error. V is TRBV7-2 and J is TRBJ1-2, with TRBD1 matching over 8 bases. CDR1 SGHTA and CDR2 FQGNSA come from the germline V gene. The CDR3 totals 14 residues. The CDR3 loop is CAGSADRGNYGYTF. CDR3 coding DNA: TGTGCCGGCAGCGCCGACAGGGGTAACTATGGCTACACCTTC.

This clonotype was recorded many times. The chain uses TRBV12-3 or TRBV12-4 and TRBJ2-3; TRBD2 matches at 9 bases. CDR3 length: 15 residues. The junction had 7 bases not matched to a gene; V was cut back by 5 bases and J by 4 bases. Here the CDR3 DNA reads TGTGCCAGCAGTCGCGGGGGGGGCGCGGCAGATACGCAGTATTTT. Amino acids: CASSRGGGAADTQYF.

This clonotype was seen more than once but under ten times. The chain uses TRBV6-2 or TRBV6-3 and TRBJ2-5; 7 bases map to TRBD1. With 10 bases clipped from V and 5 bases from J, the junction kept 10 bases outside the gene matches. Per the germline V gene, CDR1 is MNHEY and CDR2 is SVGEGT. CDR3 length: 13 residues. CDR3 nucleotide sequence: TGTGCCACCTCGACAGGGACGGGTGAGACCCAGTACTTC. This sequence encodes CATSTGTGETQYF.

V gene TRBV7-2 combines with J gene TRBJ2-3, with 11 bases identical to TRBD2. CDR1 and CDR2 (germline): SGHTA, FQGNSA. The V and J ends lost 1 base and 2 bases, in that order; junction bases with no gene match: 5. This CDR3 is built from 17 residues. CDR3 nucleotides: TGTGCCAGCAGCTTAGGAATAGCGGGGGGGAACACAGATACGCAGTATTTT. Its translation: CASSLGIAGGNTDTQYF. Full variable domain (missing parts from reference TRBV7-2 and TRBJ2-3): GAGVSQSPSNKVTEKGKDVELRCDPISGHTALYWYRQSLGQGLEFLIYFQGNSAPDKSGLPSDRFSAERTGGSVSTLTIQRTQQEDSAVYLCASSLGIAGGNTDTQYFGPGTRLTVL.

The CDR3 here is CASRSNSGDQETQYF. CDR3 nucleotides: TGTGCCAGCAGATCGAATTCCGGGGACCAAGAGACCCAGTACTTC. This chain links TRBV27 with TRBJ2-5; TRBD2 might be the D (5 bases). V was shortened by 6 bases and J by 0 bases, with 14 bases between the two germline ends. Germline lookup yields CDR1 MNHEY and CDR2 SMNVEV (reference sequence). The CDR3 has 15 amino acids.

This clonotype has a single count. The chain has TRBV7-9 and TRBJ1-1; 10 bases are shared with TRBD1. This CDR3 is 15 amino acids long. The junction had 14 bases not matched to a gene; V was cut back by 5 bases and J by 11 bases. The V gene's germline CDR1 is SEHNR and CDR2 FQNEAQ (reference sequence). The CDR3, as DNA: TGTGCCAGCAGCCTTTCAGGGACAGGGGAGACAGGGGCTTTCTTT. Amino acid sequence: CASSLSGTGETGAFF.

CDR3 protein: CASSLYHRIYNEQFF. The CDR3 DNA follows: TGCGCCAGCAGCTTGTATCACAGAATTTACAATGAGCAGTTCTTC. V usage is TRBV5-1 and J usage is TRBJ2-1; the D is unclear. This CDR3 is built from 15 residues. With 1 base removed from V and 4 bases from J, the gap between germline ends came to 12 bases. In germline, CDR1 is SGHRS, CDR2 YFSETQ.

This clonotype appeared many times. The V gene is TRBV6-5, the J gene TRBJ2-5; unclear D gene. The V end lost 5 bases, the J end lost 2 bases, and 9 bases lay between the germline ends. Germline V gives CDR1 MNHEY, CDR2 SVGAGI. The CDR3 is 13 amino acids. This CDR3 reads CASSRRAQETQYF. CDR3 DNA sequence: TGTGCCAGCAGTCGGAGAGCTCAAGAGACCCAGTACTTC.

This chain joins TRBV13 and TRBJ2-1, with 15 bases identical to TRBD2. The CDR3 covers 16 residues. In germline, CDR1 is PRHDT, CDR2 FYEKMQ (reference sequence). V dropped 4 bases and J dropped 8; count of bases not matched to a gene: 6. CDR3 sequence (DNA): TGTGCCAGCAGCTCGGGACTAGCGGGGGGTTTGCATGAGCAGTTCTTC. Encoded protein: CASSSGLAGGLHEQFF.

This clonotype was observed a few times. The chain carries TRBV10-3 and TRBJ2-7, with TRBD1 identical over 7 bases. The CDR3 spans 13 residues. CDR1 is ENHRY, CDR2 SYGVKD, per germline. Trimming cost V 8 bases and J 6 bases; bases outside gene matches: 10. CDR3 amino acids: CAISVDRLREQYF. The CDR3 bases are TGTGCCATCTCGGTGGACAGGCTTCGCGAGCAGTACTTC.